This T cell receptor (beta chain) came from a study of vaccination and CD4 T cells after COVID-19. At the Johns Hopkins FTIC core, DNA taken from cultured CD4+ T cells was sequenced by way of the Oncomine TCR Beta short-read assay. Investigators obtained genomic DNA by extraction from cultured CD4+ T cells. TCRdb re-analysed the PCR reads in MiXCR, keeping a single row per CDR3 protein. The data show about 10,000 distinct CDR3 sequences, about 34% seen once. The sample holds a few counts of this clonotype. The antigen is unknown. Trimming took off 6 bases at V and 8 bases at J, with 17 bases between the two ends. Germline CDR1 and CDR2: MRHNA and SNTAGT. The CDR3 covers 14 residues. Described treatment: roughly 11-day PBMC culture with coronavirus spike peptide pools or control peptides (ViraFEST assay). Pre-COVID-19 pandemic sampling (2011-2018) yielded the unexposed donor's CD4+ T cells.

The chain couples TRBV6-4 to TRBJ2-1, with TRBD2 as a possible D gene (6 bases). The TCR sequence derives from a human donor in good health. What was sequenced was CD4+ T cells from blood, cultured in vitro. The CDR3 loop reads CASRLARLFDEQFF. In DNA, the CDR3 is TGTGCCAGCAGGCTAGCGAGACTCTTTGATGAGCAGTTCTTC.